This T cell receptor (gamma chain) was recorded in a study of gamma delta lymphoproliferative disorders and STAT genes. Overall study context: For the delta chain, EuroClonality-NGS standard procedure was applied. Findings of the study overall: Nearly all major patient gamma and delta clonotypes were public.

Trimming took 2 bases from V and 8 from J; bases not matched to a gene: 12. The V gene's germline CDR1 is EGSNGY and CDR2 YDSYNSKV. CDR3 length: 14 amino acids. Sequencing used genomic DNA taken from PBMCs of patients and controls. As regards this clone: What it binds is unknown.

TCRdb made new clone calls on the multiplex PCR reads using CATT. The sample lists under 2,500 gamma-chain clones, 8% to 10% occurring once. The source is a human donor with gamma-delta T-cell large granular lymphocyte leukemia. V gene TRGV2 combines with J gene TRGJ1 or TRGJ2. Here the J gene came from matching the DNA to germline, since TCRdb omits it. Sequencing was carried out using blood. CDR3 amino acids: CATWDAPFRDKKLF. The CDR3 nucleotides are TGTGCCACCTGGGACGCCCCGTTCAGGGATAAGAAACTCTTT.